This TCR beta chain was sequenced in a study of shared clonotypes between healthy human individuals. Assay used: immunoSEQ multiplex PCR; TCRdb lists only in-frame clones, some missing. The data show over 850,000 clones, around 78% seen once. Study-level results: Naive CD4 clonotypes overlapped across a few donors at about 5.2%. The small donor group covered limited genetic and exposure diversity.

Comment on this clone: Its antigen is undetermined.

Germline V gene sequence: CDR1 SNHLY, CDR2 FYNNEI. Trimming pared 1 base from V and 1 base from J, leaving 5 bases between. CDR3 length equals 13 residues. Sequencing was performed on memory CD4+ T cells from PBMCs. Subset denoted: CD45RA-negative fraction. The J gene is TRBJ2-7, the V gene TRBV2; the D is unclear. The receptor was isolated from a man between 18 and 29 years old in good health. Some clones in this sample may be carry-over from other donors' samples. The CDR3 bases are TGTGCCAGCAGTGAAGATTGGTCCTACGAGCAGTACTTC. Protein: CASSEDWSYEQYF.